What follows is one TCR beta chain and its context. What it recognizes is unknown. The data were obtained in a study of T cell responses to AZD1222 COVID-19 vaccine. The repertoire was sequenced with immunoSEQ multiplex PCR; TCRdb's copy has only in-frame clones and lacks some. This table holds roughly 120,000 clones, around nine tenths found once. Study findings and constraints: An increase in Spike-specific TCR breadth and depth was observed after two AZD1222 doses. The donors showed a predominance of white British ancestry and of females, with possible underestimation of clonal diversity.

CDR3 length: 16 residues. Germline lookup yields CDR1 SNHLY and CDR2 FYNNEI. V was cut by 3 bases and J by 4 bases, with 16 bases left in between. This clonotype was obtained from an adult in good health. Specimen: peripheral blood, collected on day 0 of AZD1222 vaccination. The chain has TRBV2 and TRBJ2-1; unclear D gene. This CDR3 reads CASSEMGADVYNEQFF. The CDR3 DNA reads as TGTGCCAGCAGTGAGATGGGCGCGGATGTTTACAATGAGCAGTTCTTC.